These T cell receptor beta chains were read from a single sample in a study of T cells in Graves' hyperthyroidism and ophthalmopathy. TCRdb independently ran MiXCR on the multiplex PCR reads; one entry per CDR3 protein. The sample includes more than 500,000 distinct CDR3 sequences, 13% to 15% of them seen just once. The specimen was blood. The receptors come from a woman between 40 and 55 years old with Graves' hyperthyroidism. Each CDR3 is given with its conserved first and last residue. A D gene is named only where the DNA matches it firmly. The listing skips clone size in some rows; elsewhere it reads once, few, many or a size class.

v_gene: TRBV5-1; j_gene: TRBJ2-1; d_gene: TRBD1; abundance: many; CDR3aa: CASSSEGQGAYNEQFF; CDR3nt: TGCGCCAGCAGCTCAGAGGGACAGGGGGCCTACAATGAGCAGTTCTTC
v_gene: TRBV28; j_gene: TRBJ2-7; d_gene: -; abundance: many; CDR3aa: CASSSPRFSYEQYF; CDR3nt: TGTGCCAGCAGTTCTCCTAGGTTCTCCTACGAGCAGTACTTC
v_gene: TRBV13; j_gene: TRBJ2-1; d_gene: TRBD2; abundance: many; CDR3aa: CASSFEAGLYNEQFF; CDR3nt: TGTGCCAGCAGCTTCGAAGCGGGACTCTACAATGAGCAGTTCTTC
v_gene: TRBV6-1; j_gene: TRBJ2-3; d_gene: -; abundance: many; CDR3aa: CASRTDTLSDTQYF; CDR3nt: TGTGCCAGCCGAACCGACACGTTGTCAGATACGCAGTATTTT
v_gene: TRBV9; j_gene: TRBJ2-1; d_gene: TRBD2; abundance: many; CDR3aa: CASSVGLADPNEQFF; CDR3nt: TGTGCCAGCAGCGTAGGACTAGCGGACCCCAATGAGCAGTTCTTC
v_gene: TRBV18; j_gene: TRBJ2-5; d_gene: TRBD1; abundance: many; CDR3aa: CASSPGTGNGKTQYF; CDR3nt: TGTGCCAGCTCCCCCGGGACAGGGAATGGAAAGACCCAGTACTTC
v_gene: TRBV6-1; j_gene: TRBJ1-1; d_gene: -; abundance: many; CDR3aa: CASSARPPVGAFF; CDR3nt: TGTGCCAGCAGTGCCAGACCCCCCGTGGGAGCTTTCTTT
v_gene: TRBV3-1; j_gene: TRBJ1-2; d_gene: -; abundance: few; CDR3aa: CASSLQGTNYGYTF; CDR3nt: TGTGCCAGCAGCTTACAGGGAACGAACTATGGCTACACCTTC
v_gene: TRBV4-1; j_gene: TRBJ2-7; d_gene: -; abundance: few; CDR3aa: CASSQDLVGLRNEQYF; CDR3nt: TGCGCCAGCAGCCAAGATTTGGTCGGCTTGAGGAACGAGCAGTACTTC
v_gene: TRBV20-1; j_gene: TRBJ2-1; d_gene: TRBD2; abundance: many; CDR3aa: CSASVAGTSYNEQFF; CDR3nt: TGCAGTGCCAGCGTAGCGGGAACGAGTTACAATGAGCAGTTCTTC
v_gene: TRBV3-1; j_gene: TRBJ2-5; d_gene: TRBD2; abundance: -; CDR3aa: CASSQAPGSGRLETQYF; CDR3nt: TGTGCCAGCAGCCAAGCCCCTGGTAGCGGGAGACTGGAGACCCAGTACTTC
v_gene: TRBV5-1; j_gene: TRBJ2-7; d_gene: TRBD2; abundance: -; CDR3aa: CASSAFTSGEFDEQYF; CDR3nt: TGCGCCAGCAGCGCCTTTACTAGCGGGGAATTTGACGAGCAGTACTTC
v_gene: TRBV2; j_gene: TRBJ1-5; d_gene: TRBD1; abundance: many; CDR3aa: CASSEGQGDQPQHF; CDR3nt: TGTGCCAGCAGTGAAGGACAGGGCGATCAGCCCCAGCATTTT
v_gene: TRBV15; j_gene: TRBJ2-4; d_gene: -; abundance: few; CDR3aa: CAASRDIPDSSLLAKNIQYF; CDR3nt: TGTGCCGCCAGCAGAGACATCCCCGACAGCTCACTCTTGGCCAAAAACATTCAGTACTTC
v_gene: TRBV12-3/TRBV12-4; j_gene: TRBJ2-7; d_gene: -; abundance: many; CDR3aa: CASSFGLDYYEQYF; CDR3nt: TGTGCCAGCAGTTTCGGGCTAGATTACTACGAGCAGTACTTC
v_gene: TRBV29-1; j_gene: TRBJ2-5; d_gene: -; abundance: few; CDR3aa: CSVMGLDLETQYF; CDR3nt: TGCAGCGTTATGGGTCTTGACTTGGAGACCCAGTACTTC
v_gene: TRBV27; j_gene: TRBJ2-7; d_gene: TRBD2; abundance: -; CDR3aa: CASGDYSYEQYF; CDR3nt: TGTGCCAGTGGGGACTACTCCTACGAGCAGTACTTC
v_gene: TRBV5-1; j_gene: TRBJ2-3; d_gene: TRBD2; abundance: many; CDR3aa: CASSKGLAGGPDTQYF; CDR3nt: TGCGCCAGCAGCAAGGGACTAGCGGGAGGTCCAGATACGCAGTATTTT
v_gene: TRBV2; j_gene: TRBJ1-2; d_gene: -; abundance: many; CDR3aa: CASRPDRTDNYGYTF; CDR3nt: TGTGCCAGCAGGCCGGACCGGACAGACAACTATGGCTACACCTTC
v_gene: TRBV20-1; j_gene: TRBJ2-1; d_gene: TRBD2; abundance: few; CDR3aa: CSHEVAGGLNEQFF; CDR3nt: TGCAGTCATGAAGTAGCGGGAGGGTTAAATGAGCAGTTCTTC
v_gene: TRBV28; j_gene: TRBJ2-7; d_gene: TRBD2; abundance: few; CDR3aa: CATKSGGIEEQYF; CDR3nt: TGTGCCACCAAAAGCGGGGGGATAGAGGAGCAGTACTTC
v_gene: TRBV5-1; j_gene: TRBJ2-5; d_gene: -; abundance: few; CDR3aa: CASSLDRSETQYF; CDR3nt: TGCGCCAGCAGCTTGGACAGATCGGAGACCCAGTACTTC
v_gene: TRBV7-2; j_gene: TRBJ2-3; d_gene: -; abundance: many; CDR3aa: CASSPIADGPTDTQYF; CDR3nt: TGTGCCAGCAGCCCCATAGCGGACGGGCCGACAGATACGCAGTATTTT
v_gene: TRBV14; j_gene: TRBJ2-5; d_gene: TRBD2; abundance: many; CDR3aa: CASSLGGDLQETQYF; CDR3nt: TGTGCCAGCAGCCTCGGGGGGGACCTCCAAGAGACCCAGTACTTC
v_gene: TRBV6-1; j_gene: TRBJ2-7; d_gene: TRBD1; abundance: many; CDR3aa: CASSKGTGGRYEQYF; CDR3nt: TGTGCCAGCAGTAAAGGGACAGGGGGCAGGTACGAGCAGTACTTC
v_gene: TRBV28; j_gene: TRBJ2-5; d_gene: -; abundance: once; CDR3aa: CASSLNGRREETQYF; CDR3nt: TGTGCCAGCAGTTTGAACGGGAGAAGGGAAGAGACCCAGTACTTC
v_gene: TRBV20-1; j_gene: TRBJ2-5; d_gene: -; abundance: -; CDR3aa: CSARIPGRGGETQYF; CDR3nt: TGCAGTGCTAGGATCCCCGGGCGTGGGGGGGAGACCCAGTACTTC
v_gene: TRBV12-3/TRBV12-4; j_gene: TRBJ2-3; d_gene: -; abundance: -; CDR3aa: CASRTSGGGRVADTQYF; CDR3nt: TGTGCCAGCAGAACCTCCGGAGGTGGGAGAGTTGCAGATACGCAGTATTTT
v_gene: TRBV14; j_gene: TRBJ2-1; d_gene: -; abundance: few; CDR3aa: CASSQVGHIYNEQFF; CDR3nt: TGTGCCAGCAGCCAAGTGGGGCACATCTACAATGAGCAGTTCTTC
v_gene: TRBV6-1; j_gene: TRBJ2-5; d_gene: -; abundance: many; CDR3aa: CASSDGLGRGTETQYF; CDR3nt: TGTGCCAGCAGTGATGGGTTGGGCAGGGGAACGGAGACCCAGTACTTC
v_gene: TRBV11-2; j_gene: TRBJ2-5; d_gene: -; abundance: many; CDR3aa: CASSLVQETQYF; CDR3nt: TGTGCCAGCAGCTTAGTCCAAGAGACCCAGTACTTC
v_gene: TRBV5-4; j_gene: TRBJ2-5; d_gene: -; abundance: many; CDR3aa: CASSGRTLGQETQYF; CDR3nt: TGTGCCAGCAGCGGTCGGACCCTCGGGCAAGAGACCCAGTACTTC
v_gene: TRBV6-2/TRBV6-3; j_gene: TRBJ2-3; d_gene: TRBD2; abundance: many; CDR3aa: CASSLIAGGGSDTQYF; CDR3nt: TGTGCCAGCAGCCTCATAGCGGGAGGAGGTAGTGATACGCAGTATTTT
v_gene: TRBV27; j_gene: TRBJ2-7; d_gene: TRBD1; abundance: many; CDR3aa: CASSPTGPSYEQYF; CDR3nt: TGTGCCAGCAGTCCGACAGGGCCCTCCTACGAGCAGTACTTC
v_gene: TRBV7-2; j_gene: TRBJ1-5; d_gene: -; abundance: many; CDR3aa: CASSLDGSYSNQPQHF; CDR3nt: TGTGCCAGCAGCTTAGACGGATCCTATAGCAATCAGCCCCAGCATTTT
v_gene: TRBV7-2; j_gene: TRBJ1-4; d_gene: TRBD1; abundance: many; CDR3aa: CASSVQGGTNEKLFF; CDR3nt: TGTGCCAGCAGCGTACAGGGGGGTACTAATGAAAAACTGTTTTTT
v_gene: TRBV29-1; j_gene: TRBJ2-5; d_gene: -; abundance: many; CDR3aa: CSVEDHLRVETQYF; CDR3nt: TGCAGCGTTGAAGACCACCTCAGGGTGGAGACCCAGTACTTC
v_gene: TRBV7-8; j_gene: TRBJ2-7; d_gene: -; abundance: many; CDR3aa: CASSLDFYRANEQYF; CDR3nt: TGTGCCAGCAGCTTAGACTTCTATCGGGCAAACGAGCAGTACTTC
v_gene: TRBV6-5; j_gene: TRBJ1-6; d_gene: -; abundance: few; CDR3aa: CASSYVMGQENSPLHF; CDR3nt: TGTGCCAGCAGTTACGTTATGGGTCAGGAAAATTCACCCCTCCACTTT
v_gene: TRBV5-1; j_gene: TRBJ1-6; d_gene: -; abundance: -; CDR3aa: CASSLEGGRRSPLHF; CDR3nt: TGCGCCAGCAGCTTGGAAGGAGGAAGGCGCTCACCCCTCCACTTT
v_gene: TRBV2; j_gene: TRBJ1-1; d_gene: -; abundance: many; CDR3aa: CASRGTGFEAFF; CDR3nt: TGTGCCAGCAGGGGAACAGGGTTTGAAGCTTTCTTT
v_gene: TRBV7-6; j_gene: TRBJ2-1; d_gene: -; abundance: -; CDR3aa: CASSLGGKNEQFF; CDR3nt: TGTGCCAGCAGCTTAGGTGGGAAAAATGAGCAGTTCTTC
v_gene: TRBV7-9; j_gene: TRBJ2-7; d_gene: TRBD1; abundance: few; CDR3aa: CASSRWDSPYEQYF; CDR3nt: TGTGCCAGCAGCAGATGGGACAGTCCCTACGAGCAGTACTTC